One sample yielded the 28 T cell receptor beta chains listed below, sequenced in a study of T cell clonality in common variable immunodeficiency (dated by TCRdb to about 2015). Receptor amplification or capture employed the immunoSEQ multiplex PCR assay. Not all clones reach the TCRdb copy of this immuneACCESS table, which keeps in-frame sequences only. Checked studies attribute under half of the gap to unresolved V genes and leave the rest unexplained. There are around 50,000 clones in this sample, and none of them is a singleton. The ten largest make up 4.5% to 5.5% of the sample. Sequenced sample: peripheral blood mononuclear cells. The receptors derive from a person aged 18 to 75 in good health.

The table lists this clone with many counts. The read stops 3 residues short of the end of the CDR3; the missing end is completed from the germline J gene. The rearrangement uses TRBV2 and TRBJ1-2, with a tentative D call TRBD1 (6 bases). Germline CDR1 reads SNHLY; CDR2 reads FYNNEI. Deletions cut 0 bases from V and 4 bases from J, with 9 bases between. The CDR3 runs 14 residues. Incomplete CDR3 DNA: TGTGCCAGCAGTGAAGCTGGGACAACCTATGGC. It yields the protein CASSEAGTTYG. The CDR3 reads in full as CASSEAGTTYGYTF.

This clone has ten or more counts. The read finishes 3 residues shy of the CDR3 end, and the germline J gene is used to complete it. V is TRBV20-1 and J is TRBJ2-5, with 10 bases matching TRBD2. Germline V gene lookup returns CDR1 DFQATT and CDR2 SNEGSKA (reference sequence). The trim removed 0 bases at V and 4 bases at J, leaving 8 bases unmatched. CDR3 length: 16 amino acids. The covered CDR3 bases are TGCAGTGCTAGAGATCACCTAGCGGGAGTCCGAGAGACC. It specifies CSARDHLAGVRET. The CDR3 reads in full as CSARDHLAGVRETQYF.

This clone was counted many times. The DNA ends 3 residues before the CDR3 does, and the rest of the CDR3 is filled in from the germline J gene. The chain couples TRBV7-2 to TRBJ2-7; TRBD2 matches at 10 bases. The V gene's germline CDR1 is SGHTA and CDR2 FQGNSA. J gave up 6 bases and V 4 bases, and 6 bases lay outside the gene matches. The CDR3 has 14 residues. CDR3 DNA, as far as it was read: TGTGCCAGCAGCTCTAGGACTAGCGGAAGCGAG. Protein sequence: CASSSRTSGSE. The CDR3 as a whole reads CASSSRTSGSEQYF.

This clone appeared many times. The CDR3 is cut off 3 residues early in the read; its end comes from the germline J gene. The sample has other DNA sequences that encode this CDR3 too. This sequence joins TRBV7-3 and TRBJ2-1, with TRBD2 matching over 12 bases. This CDR3 is 14 amino acids long. Germline CDR1 is SGHTA and CDR2 is FQGTGA. V was pared by 5 bases and J by 8 bases, with 4 bases of the junction left unmatched. The chain's CDR3 is CASSLTSGSDEQFF. The CDR3 bases that were read are TGTGCCAGCAGCCTGACTAGCGGGAGTGATGAG.

This clone was observed many times. The CDR3 extends 3 residues past the end of the read, so its final part is completed from the germline J gene. The chain carries TRBV28 and TRBJ1-5, with 11 nucleotides matching TRBD1. CDR1 is MDHEN, CDR2 SYDVKM, per germline. This CDR3 spans 14 amino acids. The V gene end was trimmed by 2 bases and the J gene end by 9 bases; junction bases not matched to a gene: 3. The CDR3 DNA, read in part, is TGTGCCAGCAGTTTAGGGACAGGGGGAAGGCCC. As protein: CASSLGTGGRP. The entire CDR3 reads CASSLGTGGRPQHF.

This clone was seen repeatedly, ten times or more. The read ends 3 residues early relative to the CDR3; the germline J gene fills the gap. The genes are TRBV5-4 and TRBJ1-2; D unresolved. This CDR3 comprises 15 residues. The germline V gene encodes CDR1 SGHNT and CDR2 YYREEE (reference sequence). V lost 4 bases to trimming and J lost 5 bases, with 18 bases between them. The CDR3 loop reads CASSDGRVPEYGYTF. CDR3 bases read: TGTGCCAGCAGCGACGGCCGGGTCCCCGAGTATGGC.

This clone was recorded at least ten times. The DNA ends 3 residues before the CDR3 does, and the rest of the CDR3 is filled in from the germline J gene. The J gene is TRBJ2-5, the V gene TRBV10-3, with D possibly being TRBD2 (6 bases). V dropped 0 bases and J dropped 7 bases, with 6 bases sitting between them. The CDR3 covers 12 residues. Germline-derived CDR1 and CDR2 are ENHRY and SYGVKD. The CDR3 loop is CAISESRGTQYF. The CDR3 bases that were read are TGTGCCATCAGTGAGTCGCGGGGGACC.

Only a few counts were recorded for this clone. The read comes to an end 3 residues before the CDR3 does, leaving the germline J gene to fill in the end. The rearrangement uses TRBV7-9 and TRBJ1-4; D may be TRBD1 (5 bases). Trimming removed 3 bases from V and 7 bases from J, with 12 bases in between. CDR1 is SEHNR and CDR2 is FQNEAQ in the germline V gene (reference sequence). This CDR3 has 14 amino acids. Here the CDR3 reads CASSLGGIGEKLFF. The DNA read from the CDR3 is TGTGCCAGCAGCTTGGGGGGAATAGGTGAAAAA.

This clone showed up many times. Coverage ceases 3 residues before the CDR3 finishes, and the germline J gene fills in the end. J is TRBJ2-7 and V is TRBV5-1; TRBD2 aligns across 8 bases. This CDR3 has 16 amino acids. V gave up 0 bases and J gave up 0 bases; unmatched junction bases: 5. CDR1 SGHRS and CDR2 YFSETQ come from the germline V gene. The part of the CDR3 DNA that was read is TGCGCCAGCAGCTTGGTCCTAGCGGGCCGCTCCTACGAG. The encoded protein is CASSLVLAGRSYE. The full CDR3 is CASSLVLAGRSYEQYF.

This clone was seen repeatedly, ten times or more. The CDR3 is cut off 3 residues early in the read; its end comes from the germline J gene. The chain is built from TRBV5-1 and TRBJ2-5, with TRBD2 as a possible D gene (6 bases). The CDR3 runs to 15 residues. Looked up from germline, CDR1 is SGHRS and CDR2 is YFSETQ. Deletions cut 0 bases from V and 5 bases from J, with 14 bases between. The CDR3 region is CASSLAGRAGETQYF. The covered CDR3 bases are TGCGCCAGCAGCTTGGCTGGCAGGGCGGGGGAGACC.

CDR3 residues: CSAETQGVNEKLFF. CDR3 bases read: TGCAGTGCTGAAACACAGGGCGTAAATGAAAAA. J is TRBJ1-4 and V is TRBV20-1; D might be TRBD1 (6 bases). The read finishes 3 residues shy of the CDR3 end, and the germline J gene is used to complete it. V dropped 5 bases and J dropped 5 bases, with 15 bases sitting between them. This CDR3 comprises 14 residues. Per the germline V gene, CDR1 is DFQATT and CDR2 is SNEGSKA (reference sequence).

This clone was recorded many times. The read finishes 3 residues shy of the CDR3 end, and the germline J gene is used to complete it. This chain uses TRBV6-1 with TRBJ2-7, with D tentatively TRBD1 (6 bases). The CDR3 has 15 residues. Germline CDR1 reads MNHNS; CDR2 reads SASEGT. The V end was cut by 0 bases, the J end by 3 bases, with 12 bases between. CDR3 sequence: CASSEAGRGIYEQYF. CDR3 DNA, as far as it was read: TGTGCCAGCAGTGAAGCTGGCAGGGGAATCTACGAG.

This clone has more than one count but fewer than ten. The sequenced fragment ends 3 residues before the CDR3 boundary, so the rest is inferred from the germline J gene. The chain is built from TRBV5-1 and TRBJ2-7; possible D gene TRBD1, 7 bases. The CDR3 extends over 13 amino acids. The V and J ends lost 2 bases and 6 bases respectively, with 12 bases between them. Germline V CDR1 and CDR2: SGHRS, YFSETQ. The CDR3 protein is CASSLAGGTEQYF. CDR3 bases read: TGCGCCAGCAGCTTAGCAGGGGGGACCGAG.

This clone occurred many times. The read stops 3 residues short of the end of the CDR3; the missing end is completed from the germline J gene. J is TRBJ2-1 and V is TRBV20-1; 9 bases match TRBD2. In germline, CDR1 is DFQATT, CDR2 SNEGSKA (reference sequence). The CDR3 covers 14 residues. V lost 1 base to trimming and J lost 9 bases; unmatched junction nucleotides: 7. The CDR3 sequence: CSARVVREGPEQFF. The sequenced CDR3 bases are TGCAGTGCTAGAGTAGTGCGGGAGGGCCCTGAG.

This clone came up many times. The read comes to an end 3 residues before the CDR3 does, leaving the germline J gene to fill in the end. The rearrangement uses TRBV20-1 and TRBJ2-1; 8 bases are a match to TRBD2. This CDR3 spans 15 amino acids. With 0 bases clipped from V and 7 bases from J, the junction kept 8 bases outside the gene matches. CDR1 DFQATT and CDR2 SNEGSKA come from the germline V gene (reference sequence). The CDR3: CSARDPERERNEQFF. CDR3 DNA, as far as it was read: TGCAGTGCTAGAGATCCTGAGCGGGAGCGTAATGAG.

This clone was seen many times. The missing CDR3 end, 3 residues past where the read stops, is filled in from the germline J gene. The rearrangement links TRBV18 to TRBJ2-1, with 9 bases that match TRBD2. Germline CDR1 reads KGHSH; CDR2 reads LQKENI. V lost 0 bases, J lost 6 bases, and 9 bases stayed unmatched. The CDR3 spans 17 residues. This CDR3 is CASSPPARREGPNEQFF. The part of the CDR3 DNA that was read is TGTGCCAGCTCACCACCTGCGCGGCGGGAGGGCCCCAATGAG.

This clone has ten or more counts. Sequencing ends 3 residues short of the CDR3 end; the germline J gene provides the rest. This rearrangement joins TRBV5-1 to TRBJ2-1, with D hard to call. The CDR3 sequence is 13 residues long. The germline V gene encodes CDR1 SGHRS and CDR2 YFSETQ. Trimming removed 6 bases from V and 5 bases from J, with 12 bases in between. Here the CDR3 reads CASTLGRNNEQFF. The covered CDR3 bases are TGCGCCAGCACTCTGGGCCGAAACAATGAG. Variable domain in full (rest from reference TRBV5-1 and TRBJ2-1): KAGVTQTPRYLIKTRGQQVTLSCSPISGHRSVSWYQQTPGQGLQFLFEYFSETQRNKGNFPGRFSGRQFSNSRSEMNVSTLELGDSALYLCASTLGRNNEQFFGPGTRLTVL.

This clone was observed at least ten times. With the read ending 3 residues before the CDR3 end, the germline J gene is used to fill in that end. J is TRBJ2-1 and V is TRBV19; TRBD1 matches at 7 bases. CDR3 length equals 14 residues. V dropped 5 bases and J dropped 9; count of bases not matched to a gene: 10. The germline gives CDR1 LNHDA, CDR2 SQIVND (reference sequence). The CDR3 DNA, read in part, is TGTGCCAGTAGTTGGCCACAGGGGTTTGCTGAG. It translates to CASSWPQGFAE. The entire CDR3 protein reads CASSWPQGFAEQFF.

This clone was counted at least ten times. This CDR3 reads CASSLDPAGPDTQYF. The sequenced CDR3 bases are TGCGCCAGCAGCCTTGACCCCGCTGGGCCAGATACG. This chain links TRBV5-1 with TRBJ2-3; D is undetermined. The CDR3 is cut off 3 residues early in the read; its end comes from the germline J gene. This CDR3 has 15 residues. V was pared by 4 bases and J by 4 bases, with 16 bases between. The V gene's germline CDR1 is SGHRS and CDR2 YFSETQ.

To note about this clone: The CDR3 extends 3 residues past the end of the read, so its final part is completed from the germline J gene. The V call is TRBV10-2, the J call TRBJ2-3; tentatively, D is TRBD2 (6 bases). The length of the CDR3 is 16 residues. V lost 5 bases and J lost 6, with 21 bases in between. The germline V gene has CDR1 WSHSY and CDR2 SAAADI. Here the CDR3 reads CASSKGEEGSPDTQYF. Incomplete CDR3 DNA: TGCGCCAGCAGTAAAGGGGAGGAGGGATCACCGGATACG.

This clone came up many times. The read ends 3 residues shy of where the CDR3 ends; the end is completed using the germline J gene. The chain carries TRBV10-3 and TRBJ2-1, with 7 bases aligning to TRBD2. CDR1 ENHRY and CDR2 SYGVKD come from the germline V gene. After removal of 6 bases from V and 9 bases from J, the junction contained 14 bases not matched to a gene. This CDR3 contains 15 residues. CDR3 DNA, as far as it was read: TGTGCCATCAGGACCTCTCCGCGGGAGTTGAGTGAG. This codes for CAIRTSPRELSE. In full, the CDR3 reads CAIRTSPRELSEQFF.

This clone was recorded many times. The CDR3 sequence is CASSRTRRTYNEQFF. The part of the CDR3 DNA that was read is TGTGCCAGCAGTAGGACACGAAGAACCTACAATGAG. This rearrangement joins TRBV2 to TRBJ2-1; D may be TRBD1 (5 bases). The DNA ends 3 residues before the CDR3 does, and the rest of the CDR3 is filled in from the germline J gene. Germline CDR1 reads SNHLY; CDR2 reads FYNNEI. The V gene lost 5 bases and the J gene lost 2 bases, with 13 bases spanning the gap. This CDR3 is built from 15 residues.

The table lists this clone with many counts. The read gets to within 3 residues of the CDR3 end, and the germline J gene fills in the rest. J is TRBJ2-7 and V is TRBV7-9; D is unclear. The CDR3 has 13 amino acids. CDR1 is SEHNR, CDR2 FQNEAQ, per germline (reference sequence). V lost 4 bases and J lost 0, with 7 bases in between. The CDR3 DNA, read in part, is TGTGCCAGCAGCTCGACTGTCTCCTACGAG. It specifies CASSSTVSYE. The complete CDR3 protein is CASSSTVSYEQYF.

A word on this clone: Sequencing ends 3 residues short of the CDR3 end; the germline J gene provides the rest. The gene calls are TRBV6-2 or TRBV6-3 and TRBJ1-2, with a weak D call TRBD1 (6 bases). Germline assignment: CDR1 MNHEY and CDR2 SVGEGT. Between the trimmed V and J ends, which lost 7 bases and 2 bases, there was a span of 11 bases. The CDR3 runs 13 residues. The CDR3 bases that were read are TGTGCCAGCAACTCGGACAGAAACTATGGC. Its translation: CASNSDRNYG. The entire CDR3 sequence reads CASNSDRNYGYTF.

This clone was counted at least ten times. Sequencing ends 3 residues short of the CDR3 end; the germline J gene provides the rest. The chain joins TRBV20-1 to TRBJ2-1; perhaps TRBD2 as D (5 bases). V lost 4 bases and J 8 bases, leaving 18 bases between the germline ends. Germline loops: CDR1 DFQATT, CDR2 SNEGSKA (reference sequence). The CDR3 length is 14 residues. The sequenced part of the CDR3 DNA is TGCAGTGCTACTGGGCCGTCCGGGGTCGATGAG. This codes for CSATGPSGVDE. The full-length CDR3 reads as CSATGPSGVDEQFF.

This clone was observed at least ten times. The CDR3 end lies 3 residues beyond the end of the read and is filled in from the germline J gene. The chain carries TRBV7-3 and TRBJ2-3; D remains unclear. Trimming cost V 3 bases and J 5 bases, with 9 bases left between them. The CDR3 loop spans 13 amino acids. Per the germline V gene, CDR1 is SGHTA and CDR2 is FQGTGA. The DNA read from the CDR3 is TGTGCCAGCAGCTTCTTTGCGCGAGATACG. It specifies CASSFFARDT. The CDR3, in full, reads CASSFFARDTQYF.

This clone has ten or more counts. The read ends 3 residues shy of where the CDR3 ends; the end is completed using the germline J gene. This chain links TRBV6-1 with TRBJ2-5; 7 positions agree with TRBD2. Unmatched junction bases numbered 2, after V lost 4 bases and J lost 3 bases. CDR1 is MNHNS and CDR2 is SASEGT in the germline V gene. The CDR3 sequence is 13 residues long. Partial CDR3 DNA: TGTGCCAGCAGTGGGGGAGGGGAAGAGACC. This codes for CASSGGGEET. The whole CDR3 protein is CASSGGGEETQYF.

The table lists this clone with many counts. Coverage ceases 3 residues before the CDR3 finishes, and the germline J gene fills in the end. The J gene is TRBJ1-1, the V gene TRBV6-1; no definite D call. Germline V CDR1 and CDR2: MNHNS, SASEGT. V gave up 2 bases and J gave up 4 bases, with 11 bases separating them. CDR3 length equals 14 residues. Incomplete CDR3 DNA: TGTGCCAGCAGTGAATCTCGGTTTGGCACTGAA. Residues: CASSESRFGTE. From start to end, the CDR3 is CASSESRFGTEAFF.